The 3 T cell receptor beta chains listed next were all sequenced from one sample in a study of cytomegalovirus exposure and HLA in healthy donors. With 60 Vbeta and 13 Jbeta primers, the PCR was carried out. Method: immunoSEQ multiplex PCR; TCRdb's copy keeps in-frame clones and lacks some. The profile shows 130,000 to 150,000 clones, just under 85% of them singletons. Sequenced material: PBMCs. These receptors were taken from a man aged 35 to 55 in good health and CMV-seropositive.

The chain joins TRBV27 to TRBJ2-7; 9 bases are shared with TRBD1. V shed 5 bases and J 5 bases; nucleotides not matched to a gene: 13. This CDR3 has 16 residues. From germline, CDR1 is MNHEY and CDR2 SMNVEV (reference sequence). CDR3 DNA: TGTGCCAGCAGTCCTATGGCCGGGACAGGGCTCGACGAGCAGTACTTC. It specifies CASSPMAGTGLDEQYF.

The chain couples TRBV29-1 to TRBJ1-4, with D possibly being TRBD1 (5 bases). Germline values: CDR1 SQVTM, CDR2 ANQGSEA. Trimming cost V 6 bases and J 3 bases, with 5 bases left between them. The CDR3 contains 11 residues. The CDR3 bases are TGCAGCGTCAGGGCTAATGAAAAACTGTTTTTT. Translating it yields CSVRANEKLFF.

V gene TRBV5-1 combines with J gene TRBJ2-1; D is possibly TRBD2 (6 bases). V was shortened by 0 bases and J by 4 bases, with 11 bases between the two germline ends. CDR1 is SGHRS, CDR2 YFSETQ, per germline. There are 15 residues in the CDR3. The CDR3 DNA reads as TGCGCCAGCAGCTTGGAAGGGACTCGGTACAATGAGCAGTTCTTC. The encoded protein is CASSLEGTRYNEQFF.